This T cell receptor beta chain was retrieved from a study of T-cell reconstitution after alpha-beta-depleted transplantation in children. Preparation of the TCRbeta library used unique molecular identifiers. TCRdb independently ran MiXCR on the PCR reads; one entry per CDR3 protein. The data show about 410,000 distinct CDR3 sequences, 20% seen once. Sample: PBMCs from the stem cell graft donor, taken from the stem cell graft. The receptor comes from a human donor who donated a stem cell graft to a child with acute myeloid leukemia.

CDR3 in DNA: TGTGCCAGCAGTGCCCATCAGGGACAGGGGGCCACTGAAGCTTTCTTT. Translation: CASSAHQGQGATEAFF. J is TRBJ1-1 and V is TRBV25-1, with 12 bases lining up with TRBD1. Trimming at V came to 4 bases and at J to 4 bases, leaving 7 bases not matched to a gene. The CDR3 loop spans 16 amino acids. Per the germline V gene, CDR1 is MGHDK and CDR2 is SYGVNS.